This T cell receptor (beta chain) comes out of a study of T cell responses to AZD1222 COVID-19 vaccine. Study observations and caveats: White British people made up most donors, females outnumbered males, and clonal diversity was possibly underestimated.

Points on this clone: Its antigen is unidentified.

The protocol was immunoSEQ multiplex PCR, while the TCRdb copy is restricted to in-frame clones and leaves out a portion. Altogether 150,000 to 180,000 clones are present, 90% to 95% being singletons, with the ten largest covering approximately 1.5%. Looked up from germline, CDR1 is LNHNV and CDR2 is YYDKDF (reference sequence). V was pared by 8 bases and J by 7 bases, with 11 bases of the junction left unmatched. The CDR3 is made up of 15 amino acids. Pooled samples include second doses given at about 4 or 12 weeks. The chain links TRBV15 to TRBJ1-6, with 7 bases identical to TRBD1. The sequence derives from an adult who received the AZD1222 COVID-19 vaccine. This specimen was peripheral blood, taken 28 days after the second AZD1222 dose. This CDR3 is CATRQGIESNSPLHF. CDR3 bases: TGTGCCACCCGACAGGGAATCGAGTCAAATTCACCCCTCCACTTT.